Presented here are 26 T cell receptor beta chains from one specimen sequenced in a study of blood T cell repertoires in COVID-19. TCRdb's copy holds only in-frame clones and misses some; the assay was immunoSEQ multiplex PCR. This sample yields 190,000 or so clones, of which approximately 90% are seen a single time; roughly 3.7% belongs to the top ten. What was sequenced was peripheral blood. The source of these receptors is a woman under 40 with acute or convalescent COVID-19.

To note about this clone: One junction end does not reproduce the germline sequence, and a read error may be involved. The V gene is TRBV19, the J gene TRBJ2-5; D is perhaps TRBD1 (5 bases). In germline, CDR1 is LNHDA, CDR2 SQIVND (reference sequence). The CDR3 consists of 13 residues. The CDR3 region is CASSIDSSETQYF. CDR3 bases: TGTGCCAGTAGCATAGACAGTTCAGAGACCCAGTACTTC.

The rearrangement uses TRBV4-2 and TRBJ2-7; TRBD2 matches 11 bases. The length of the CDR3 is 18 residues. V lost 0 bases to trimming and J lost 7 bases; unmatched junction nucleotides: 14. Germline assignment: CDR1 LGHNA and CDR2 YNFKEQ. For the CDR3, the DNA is TGTGCCAGCAGCCAAGATCGTTTAGCGGGAGGGCCGCGACGAGAGCAGTACTTC. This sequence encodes CASSQDRLAGGPRREQYF.

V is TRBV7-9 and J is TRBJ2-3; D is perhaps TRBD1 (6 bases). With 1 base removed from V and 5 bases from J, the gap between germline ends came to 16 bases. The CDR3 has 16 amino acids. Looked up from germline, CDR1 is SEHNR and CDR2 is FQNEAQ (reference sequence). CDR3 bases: TGTGCCAGCAGCTTAGGTGTTGGGGGCAGGGTAGATACGCAGTATTTT. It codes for CASSLGVGGRVDTQYF.

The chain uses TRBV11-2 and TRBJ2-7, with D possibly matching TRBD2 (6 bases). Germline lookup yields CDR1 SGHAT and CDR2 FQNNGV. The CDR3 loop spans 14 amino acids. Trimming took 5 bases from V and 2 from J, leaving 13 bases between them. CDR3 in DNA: TGTGCCAGCAGCCACGGGAGTATCGCCTACGAGCAGTACTTC. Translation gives CASSHGSIAYEQYF.

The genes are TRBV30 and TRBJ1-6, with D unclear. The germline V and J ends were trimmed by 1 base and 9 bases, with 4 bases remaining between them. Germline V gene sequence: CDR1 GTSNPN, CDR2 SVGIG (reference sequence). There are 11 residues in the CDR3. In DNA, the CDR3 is TGTGCCTGGAGTGGAGGTTCACCCCTCCACTTT. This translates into CAWSGGSPLHF.

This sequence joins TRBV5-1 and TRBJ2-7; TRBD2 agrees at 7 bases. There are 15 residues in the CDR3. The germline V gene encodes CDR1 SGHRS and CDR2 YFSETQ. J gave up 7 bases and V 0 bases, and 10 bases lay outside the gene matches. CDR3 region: CASSLGGGTAGEQYF. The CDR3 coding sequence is TGCGCCAGCAGCTTGGGGGGAGGGACTGCGGGAGAGCAGTACTTC.

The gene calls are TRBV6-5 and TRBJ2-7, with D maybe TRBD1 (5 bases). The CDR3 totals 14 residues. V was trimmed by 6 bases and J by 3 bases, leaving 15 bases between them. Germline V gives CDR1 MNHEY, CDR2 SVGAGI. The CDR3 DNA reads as TGTGCCAGCAGCACAACACCCAGGGACTACGAGCAGTACTTC. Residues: CASSTTPRDYEQYF.

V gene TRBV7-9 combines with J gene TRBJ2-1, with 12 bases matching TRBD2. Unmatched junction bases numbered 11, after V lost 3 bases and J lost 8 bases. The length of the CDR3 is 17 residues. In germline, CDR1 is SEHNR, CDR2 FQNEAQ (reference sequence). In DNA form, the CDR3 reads TGTGCCAGCAGCTTGGGCCTCCGACTAGCGGGAGATCATGAGCAGTTCTTC. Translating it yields CASSLGLRLAGDHEQFF.

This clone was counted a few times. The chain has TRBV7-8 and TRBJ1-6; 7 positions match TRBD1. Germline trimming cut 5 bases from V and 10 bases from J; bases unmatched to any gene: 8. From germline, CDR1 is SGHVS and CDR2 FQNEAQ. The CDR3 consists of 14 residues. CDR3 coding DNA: TGTGCCAGCAGCCCACAGGGGTCGGACTCACCCCTCCACTTT. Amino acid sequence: CASSPQGSDSPLHF.

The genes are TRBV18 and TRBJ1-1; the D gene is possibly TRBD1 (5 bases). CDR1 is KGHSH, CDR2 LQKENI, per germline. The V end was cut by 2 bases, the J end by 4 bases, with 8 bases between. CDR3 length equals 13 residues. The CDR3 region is CASSPEQGTEAFF. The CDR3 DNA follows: TGTGCCAGCTCACCAGAGCAGGGCACTGAAGCTTTCTTT.

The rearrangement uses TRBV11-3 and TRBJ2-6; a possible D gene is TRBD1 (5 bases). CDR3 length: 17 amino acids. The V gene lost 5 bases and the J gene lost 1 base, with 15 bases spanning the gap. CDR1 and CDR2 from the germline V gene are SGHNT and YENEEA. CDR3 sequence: CASSPLSAGSGANVLTF. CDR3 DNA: TGTGCCAGCAGCCCGCTCTCCGCAGGGTCTGGGGCCAACGTCCTGACTTTC. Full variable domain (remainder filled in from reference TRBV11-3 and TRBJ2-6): EAGVVQSPRYKIIEKKQPVAFWCNPISGHNTLYWYLQNLGQGPELLIRYENEEAVDDSQLPKDRFSAERLKGVDSTLKIQPAELGDSAVYLCASSPLSAGSGANVLTFGAGSRLTVL.

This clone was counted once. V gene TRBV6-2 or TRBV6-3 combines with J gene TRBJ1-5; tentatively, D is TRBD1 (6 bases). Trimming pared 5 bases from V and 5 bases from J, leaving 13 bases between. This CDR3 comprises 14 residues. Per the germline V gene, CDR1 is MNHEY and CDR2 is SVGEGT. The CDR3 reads CASSKTGIYQPQHF. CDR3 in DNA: TGTGCCAGCAGTAAGACAGGAATATATCAGCCCCAGCATTTT.

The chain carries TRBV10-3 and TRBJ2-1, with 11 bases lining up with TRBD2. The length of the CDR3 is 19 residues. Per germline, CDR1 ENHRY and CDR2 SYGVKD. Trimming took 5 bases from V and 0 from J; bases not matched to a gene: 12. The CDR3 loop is CAISFSGRDKLGSYNEQFF. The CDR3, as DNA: TGTGCCATCAGTTTTAGCGGGAGGGATAAGTTGGGCTCCTACAATGAGCAGTTCTTC.

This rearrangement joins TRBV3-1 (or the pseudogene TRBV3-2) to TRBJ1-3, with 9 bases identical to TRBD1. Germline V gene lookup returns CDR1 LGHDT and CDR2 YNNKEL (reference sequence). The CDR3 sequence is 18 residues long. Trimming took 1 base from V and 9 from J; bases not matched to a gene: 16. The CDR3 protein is CASSQGDRDREDMVTIYF. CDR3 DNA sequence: TGTGCCAGCAGCCAAGGCGACCGGGACAGGGAGGATATGGTCACCATATATTTT.

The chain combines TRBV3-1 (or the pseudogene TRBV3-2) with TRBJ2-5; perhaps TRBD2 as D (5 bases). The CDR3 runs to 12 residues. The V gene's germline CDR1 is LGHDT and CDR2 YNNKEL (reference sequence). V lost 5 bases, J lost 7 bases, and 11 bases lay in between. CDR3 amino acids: CASSKRAGTQYF. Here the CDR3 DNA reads TGTGCCAGCAGCAAGAGGGCTGGGACCCAGTACTTC.

The CDR3 loop is CAWSPGQGAAAFF. The DNA of the CDR3 is TGTGCCTGGAGCCCGGGACAGGGGGCTGCGGCTTTCTTT. This rearrangement joins TRBV30 to TRBJ1-1, with 12 bases aligning to TRBD1. Germline V gene lookup returns CDR1 GTSNPN and CDR2 SVGIG (reference sequence). The CDR3 is 13 amino acids. Losses at the gene ends were 3 bases for V and 11 bases for J; bases not matched to a gene: 7.

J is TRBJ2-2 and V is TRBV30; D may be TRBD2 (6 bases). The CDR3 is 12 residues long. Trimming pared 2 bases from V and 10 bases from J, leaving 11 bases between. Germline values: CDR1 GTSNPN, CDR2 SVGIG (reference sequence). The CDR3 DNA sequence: TGTGCCTGGAGTCAGGGAGGCGAGGAGCTGTTTTTT. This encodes CAWSQGGEELFF.

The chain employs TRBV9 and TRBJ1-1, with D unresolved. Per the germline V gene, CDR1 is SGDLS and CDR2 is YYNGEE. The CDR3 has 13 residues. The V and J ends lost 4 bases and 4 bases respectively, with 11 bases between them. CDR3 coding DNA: TGTGCCAGCAGCTCTCTCGGTGCCACTGAAGCTTTCTTT. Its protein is CASSSLGATEAFF.

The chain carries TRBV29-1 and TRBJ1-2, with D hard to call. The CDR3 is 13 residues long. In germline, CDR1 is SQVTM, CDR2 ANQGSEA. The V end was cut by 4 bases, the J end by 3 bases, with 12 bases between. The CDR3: CSVVAGFDYGYTF. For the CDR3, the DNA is TGCAGCGTTGTGGCGGGTTTTGACTATGGCTACACCTTC. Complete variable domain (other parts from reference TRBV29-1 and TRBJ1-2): SAVISQKPSRDICQRGTSLTIQCQVDSQVTMMFWYRQQPGQSLTLIATANQGSEATYESGFVIDKFPISRPNLTFSTLTVSNMSPEDSSIYLCSVVAGFDYGYTFGSGTRLTVV.

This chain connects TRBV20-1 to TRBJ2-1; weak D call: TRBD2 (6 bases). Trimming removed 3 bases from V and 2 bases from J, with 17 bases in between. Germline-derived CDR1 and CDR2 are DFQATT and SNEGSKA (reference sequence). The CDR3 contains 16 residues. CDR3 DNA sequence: TGCAGTGCTAGTGAGCCTAGCGCGTCTCCCTACAATGAGCAGTTCTTC. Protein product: CSASEPSASPYNEQFF.

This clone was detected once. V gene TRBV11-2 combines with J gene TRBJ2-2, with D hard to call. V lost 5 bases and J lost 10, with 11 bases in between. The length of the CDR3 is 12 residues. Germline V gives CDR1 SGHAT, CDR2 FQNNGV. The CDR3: CASSGRNPELFF. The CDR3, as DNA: TGTGCCAGCAGCGGCAGGAACCCGGAGCTGTTTTTT.

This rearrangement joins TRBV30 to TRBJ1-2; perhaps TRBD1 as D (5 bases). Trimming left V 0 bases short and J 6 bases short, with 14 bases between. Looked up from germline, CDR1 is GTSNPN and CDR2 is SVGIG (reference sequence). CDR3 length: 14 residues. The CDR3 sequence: CAWSVGGEGNGYTF. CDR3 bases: TGTGCCTGGAGTGTAGGTGGGGAGGGGAATGGCTACACCTTC.

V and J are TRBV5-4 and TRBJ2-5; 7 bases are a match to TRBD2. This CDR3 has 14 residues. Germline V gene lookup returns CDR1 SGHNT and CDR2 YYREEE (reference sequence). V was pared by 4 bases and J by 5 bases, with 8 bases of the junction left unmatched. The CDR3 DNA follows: TGTGCCAGCAGCACGAACGGGGGGAGGGAGACCCAGTACTTC. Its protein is CASSTNGGRETQYF. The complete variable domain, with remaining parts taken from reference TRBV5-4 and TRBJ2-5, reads ETGVTQSPTHLIKTRGQQVTLRCSSQSGHNTVSWYQQALGQGPQFIFQYYREEENGRGNFPPRFSGLQFPNYSSELNVNALELDDSALYLCASSTNGGRETQYFGPGTRLLVL.

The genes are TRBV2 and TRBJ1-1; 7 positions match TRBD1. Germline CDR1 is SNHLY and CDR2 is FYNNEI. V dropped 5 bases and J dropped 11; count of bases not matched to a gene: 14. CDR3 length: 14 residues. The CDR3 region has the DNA TGTGCCAGCAGTAGACAGGGTGGGATCTACCGGGCTTTCTTT. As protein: CASSRQGGIYRAFF.

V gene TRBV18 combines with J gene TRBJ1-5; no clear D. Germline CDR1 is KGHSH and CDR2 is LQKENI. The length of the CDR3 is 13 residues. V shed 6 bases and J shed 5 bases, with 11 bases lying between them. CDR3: CASSRGSHQPQHF. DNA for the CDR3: TGTGCCAGCTCCCGCGGGTCCCATCAGCCCCAGCATTTT.

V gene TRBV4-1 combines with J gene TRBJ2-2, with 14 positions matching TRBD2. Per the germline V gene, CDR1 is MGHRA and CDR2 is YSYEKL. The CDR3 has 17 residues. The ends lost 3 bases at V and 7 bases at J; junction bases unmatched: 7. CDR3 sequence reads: CASSQSGTSGSIGELFF. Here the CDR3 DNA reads TGCGCCAGCAGCCAGTCCGGGACTAGCGGGAGCATCGGGGAGCTGTTTTTT.